This T cell receptor beta chain was recorded in a study of T cells in Graves' hyperthyroidism and ophthalmopathy. Amplified TCR beta CDR3 regions derived from RNA transcripts. The HTBI primer set drove a first-round RT-PCR of the TCR CDR3. TCRdb processed the multiplex PCR reads anew with MiXCR; each CDR3 protein has one entry. The sample gives a few hundred thousand distinct CDR3 sequences, 15% to 18% of which show up once; approximately 7% is in the top ten. V was clipped by 2 bases and J by 0 bases; unmatched bases: 5. Germline V gene data show CDR1 as DFQATT and CDR2 as SNEGSKA (reference sequence). The CDR3 is 18 amino acids. General observations from the study: Most expanded thyroid clonotypes above 0.001 also appeared in blood.

This clonotype was seen repeatedly, ten times or more. What it recognizes is unknown. The rearrangement uses TRBV20-1 and TRBJ2-6; 12 bases line up with TRBD1. This clonotype was sampled from a woman aged 25 to 39 with Graves' hyperthyroidism. Material: blood. Here the CDR3 reads CSARSGTGGVSGANVLTF. In DNA form, the CDR3 reads TGCAGTGCTAGATCGGGGACAGGGGGCGTCTCTGGGGCCAACGTCCTGACTTTC.